Listed here are 3 T cell receptor beta chains from one sample, sequenced in a study of T-cell reconstitution after alpha-beta-depleted transplantation in children. As it was prepared, the TCRbeta library received unique molecular identifiers. One entry per CDR3 protein results from TCRdb running MiXCR on the PCR reads. The table records 130,000 to 150,000 distinct CDR3 sequences, 8% to 10% of them present only once. Sequencing was performed on PBMCs, mostly from graft donor cells, taken 180 days after TCRalphabeta/CD19-depleted stem cell transplant. Receptors were obtained from a female patient between 2 and 15 years old who had a stem cell transplant for congenital amegakaryocytic thrombocytopenia, so the T cells may come from the graft donor.

The gene calls are TRBV12-3 or TRBV12-4 and TRBJ2-1, with TRBD1 as a possible D gene (7 bases). The CDR3 loop spans 15 amino acids. Between the trimmed V and J ends, which lost 11 bases and 0 bases, there was a span of 17 bases. The CDR3 loop reads CAVAQGRDSYNEQFF. DNA of the CDR3: TGTGCCGTCGCACAGGGGCGGGACTCCTACAATGAGCAGTTCTTC.

There are a few counts of this clonotype. The rearrangement uses TRBV3-1 and TRBJ1-1; D is perhaps TRBD1 (5 bases). Germline values: CDR1 LGHDT, CDR2 YNNKEL (reference sequence). The CDR3 is 12 residues long. Trimming cost V 0 bases and J 9 bases, with 8 bases left between them. In DNA, the CDR3 is TGTGCCAGCAGCCAAGAGGGGCGGAAAGCTTTCTTT. It yields the protein CASSQEGRKAFF.

This chain uses TRBV29-1 with TRBJ2-2; tentatively, D is TRBD1 (5 bases). There are 13 residues in the CDR3. In germline, CDR1 is SQVTM, CDR2 ANQGSEA. Trimming stripped 2 bases from V and 4 bases from J, with 8 bases between. The CDR3 DNA reads as TGCAGCGTTGAACAGGGAAGCACCGGGGAGCTGTTTTTT. Its protein is CSVEQGSTGELFF.